Reported below is one T cell receptor (beta chain). Antigen: not known. The data originate from a study of somatic mutations in cytotoxic T cells in rheumatoid arthritis. Study-wide points: There were about an eighth of the 65 patients in whom the largest CD8+ clone exceeded 20% of CD8+ cells. Healthy controls did not share the age-linked increase in CD8+ clonality seen in rheumatoid arthritis patients. Clonality of CD8+ T cells, which was compared between rheumatoid arthritis patients and age-matched healthy controls, did not differ significantly.

Clones were sequenced by immunoSEQ multiplex PCR, and TCRdb holds only the in-frame ones, with some missing. This sample carries 15,000 or so clones, approximately 72% of them seen once, and the ten largest clones take around 9.3%. Sequencing input: CD8+ T cells sorted from blood. The receptor was derived from an adult with rheumatoid arthritis.

CDR3 amino acids: CASSLAEYNEQFF. Here the CDR3 DNA reads TGTGCCAGCAGCTTAGCAGAGTACAATGAGCAGTTCTTC. The chain is built from TRBV7-7 and TRBJ2-1; D not certain. Trimming removed 0 bases at V and 4 bases at J, with 4 bases between. This CDR3 spans 13 amino acids. The germline CDR1 and CDR2 sequences are SSHAT and FNYEAQ (reference sequence).